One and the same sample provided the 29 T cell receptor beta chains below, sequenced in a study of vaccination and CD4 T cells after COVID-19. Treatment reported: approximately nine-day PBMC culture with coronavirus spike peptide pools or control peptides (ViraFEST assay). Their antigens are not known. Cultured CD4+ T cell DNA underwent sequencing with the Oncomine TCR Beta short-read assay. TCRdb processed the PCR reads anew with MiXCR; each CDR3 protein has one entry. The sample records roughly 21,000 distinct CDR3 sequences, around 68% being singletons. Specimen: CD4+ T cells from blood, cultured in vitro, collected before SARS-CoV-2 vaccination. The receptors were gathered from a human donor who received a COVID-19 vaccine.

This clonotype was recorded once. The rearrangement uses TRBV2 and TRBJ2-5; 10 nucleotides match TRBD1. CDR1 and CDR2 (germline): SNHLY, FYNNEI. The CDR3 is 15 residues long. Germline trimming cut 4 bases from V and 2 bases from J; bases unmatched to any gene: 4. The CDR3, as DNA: TGTGCCAGCAGTGCGGACAGGGGGAGACAAGAGACCCAGTACTTC. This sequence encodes CASSADRGRQETQYF.

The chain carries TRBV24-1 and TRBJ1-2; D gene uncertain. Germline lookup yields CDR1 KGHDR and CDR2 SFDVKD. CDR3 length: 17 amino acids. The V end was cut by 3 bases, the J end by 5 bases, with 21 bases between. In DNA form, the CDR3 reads TGTGCCACCAGTGATCGGGGTTCGACCGGGCCAACTTATGGCTACACCTTC. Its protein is CATSDRGSTGPTYGYTF.

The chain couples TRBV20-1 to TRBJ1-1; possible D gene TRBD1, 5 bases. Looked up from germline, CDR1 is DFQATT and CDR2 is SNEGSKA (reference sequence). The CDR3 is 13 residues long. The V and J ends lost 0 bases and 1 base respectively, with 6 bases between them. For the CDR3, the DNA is TGCAGTGCTAGAGATGGGGGGAACACTGAAGCTTTCTTT. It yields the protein CSARDGGNTEAFF.

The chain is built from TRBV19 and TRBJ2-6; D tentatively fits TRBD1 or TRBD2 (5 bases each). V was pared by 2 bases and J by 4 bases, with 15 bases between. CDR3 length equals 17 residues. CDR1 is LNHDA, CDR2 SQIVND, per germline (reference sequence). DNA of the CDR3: TGTGCCAGTAGTATAATAGGACGAGGGGTCGGGGCCAACGTCCTGACTTTC. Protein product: CASSIIGRGVGANVLTF.

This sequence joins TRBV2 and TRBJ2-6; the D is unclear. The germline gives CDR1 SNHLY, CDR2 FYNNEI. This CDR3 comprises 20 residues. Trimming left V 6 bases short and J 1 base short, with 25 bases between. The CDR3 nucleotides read TGTGCCAGCAGGGCTAGGTCGGATTCCGGAGCCACATCTGGGGCCAACGTCCTGACTTTC. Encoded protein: CASRARSDSGATSGANVLTF.

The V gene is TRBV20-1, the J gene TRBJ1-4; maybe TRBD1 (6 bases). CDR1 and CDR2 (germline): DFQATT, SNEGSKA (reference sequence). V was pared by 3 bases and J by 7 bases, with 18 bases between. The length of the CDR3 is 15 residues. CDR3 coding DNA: TGCAGTGCTAGGGAAATAGACCGAGGGGGTGAAAAACTGTTTTTT. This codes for CSAREIDRGGEKLFF.

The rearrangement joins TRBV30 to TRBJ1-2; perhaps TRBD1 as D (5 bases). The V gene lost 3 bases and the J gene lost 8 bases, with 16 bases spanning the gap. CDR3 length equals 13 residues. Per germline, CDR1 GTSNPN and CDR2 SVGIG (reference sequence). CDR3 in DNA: TGTGCCTGGAGGGCCGACAGTACCGGGGGCTACACCTTC. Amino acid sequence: CAWRADSTGGYTF. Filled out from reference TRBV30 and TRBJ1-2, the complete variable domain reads SQTIHQWPATLVQPVGSPLSLECTVEGTSNPNLYWYRQAAGRGLQLLFYSVGIGQISSEVPQNLSASRPQDRQFILSSKKLLLSDSGFYLCAWRADSTGGYTFGSGTRLTVV.

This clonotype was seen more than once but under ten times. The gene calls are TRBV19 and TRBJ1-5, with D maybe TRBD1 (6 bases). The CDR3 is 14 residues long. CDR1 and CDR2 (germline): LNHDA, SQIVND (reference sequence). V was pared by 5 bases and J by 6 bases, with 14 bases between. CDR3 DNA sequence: TGTGCCAGTAGTCCCGTTGCAGGGGCTCAGCCCCAGCATTTT. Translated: CASSPVAGAQPQHF.

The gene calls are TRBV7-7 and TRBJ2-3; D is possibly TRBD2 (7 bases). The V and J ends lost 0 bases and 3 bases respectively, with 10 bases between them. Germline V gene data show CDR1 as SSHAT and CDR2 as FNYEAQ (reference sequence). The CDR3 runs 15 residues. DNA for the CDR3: TGTGCCAGCAGCTTAGCGGGGGGGCCGACAGATACGCAGTATTTT. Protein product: CASSLAGGPTDTQYF.

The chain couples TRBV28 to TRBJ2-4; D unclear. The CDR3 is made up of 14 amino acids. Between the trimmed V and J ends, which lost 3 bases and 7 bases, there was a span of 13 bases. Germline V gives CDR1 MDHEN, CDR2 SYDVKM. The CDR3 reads CASSFSDTKNIQYF. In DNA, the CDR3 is TGTGCCAGCAGTTTTTCCGACACTAAGAACATTCAGTACTTC.

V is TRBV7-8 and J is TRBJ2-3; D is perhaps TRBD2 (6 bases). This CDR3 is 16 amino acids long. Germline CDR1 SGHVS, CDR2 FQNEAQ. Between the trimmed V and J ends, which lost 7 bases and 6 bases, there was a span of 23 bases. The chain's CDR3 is CASTRTRDSSSDTQYF. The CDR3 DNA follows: TGTGCCAGCACCCGCACCCGGGACTCCTCTTCCGATACGCAGTATTTT.

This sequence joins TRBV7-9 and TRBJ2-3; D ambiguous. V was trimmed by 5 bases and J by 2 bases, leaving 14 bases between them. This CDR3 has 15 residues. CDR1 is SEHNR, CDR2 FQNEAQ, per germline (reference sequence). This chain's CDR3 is CASSRTTPTTDTQYF. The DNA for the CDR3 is TGTGCCAGCAGCCGAACGACACCTACCACAGATACGCAGTATTTT.

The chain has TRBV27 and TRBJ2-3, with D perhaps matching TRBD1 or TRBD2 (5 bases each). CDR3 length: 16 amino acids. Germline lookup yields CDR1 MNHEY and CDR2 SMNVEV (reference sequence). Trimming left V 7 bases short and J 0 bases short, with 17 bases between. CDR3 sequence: CASTSQGDGSTDTQYF. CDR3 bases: TGTGCCAGCACCTCGCAAGGGGACGGAAGCACAGATACGCAGTATTTT.

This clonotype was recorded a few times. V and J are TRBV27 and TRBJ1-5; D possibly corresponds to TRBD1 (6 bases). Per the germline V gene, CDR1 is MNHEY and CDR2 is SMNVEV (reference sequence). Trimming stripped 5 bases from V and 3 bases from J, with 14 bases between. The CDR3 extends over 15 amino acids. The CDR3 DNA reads TGTGCCAGCAGTACCACAGGGACCCCCAATCAGCCCCAGCATTTT. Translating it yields CASSTTGTPNQPQHF.

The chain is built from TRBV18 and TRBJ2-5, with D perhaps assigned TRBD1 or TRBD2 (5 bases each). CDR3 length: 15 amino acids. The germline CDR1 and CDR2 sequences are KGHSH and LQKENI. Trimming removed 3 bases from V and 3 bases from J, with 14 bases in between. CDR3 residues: CASSPRRDDEETQYF. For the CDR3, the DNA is TGTGCCAGCTCACCTCGAAGGGACGACGAAGAGACCCAGTACTTC.

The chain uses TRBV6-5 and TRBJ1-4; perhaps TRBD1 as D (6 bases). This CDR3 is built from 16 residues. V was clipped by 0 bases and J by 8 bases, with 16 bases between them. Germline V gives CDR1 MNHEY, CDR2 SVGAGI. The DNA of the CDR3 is TGTGCCAGCAGTTACTCCCGAAGTTTGAGGGGGGAAAAACTGTTTTTT. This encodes CASSYSRSLRGEKLFF.

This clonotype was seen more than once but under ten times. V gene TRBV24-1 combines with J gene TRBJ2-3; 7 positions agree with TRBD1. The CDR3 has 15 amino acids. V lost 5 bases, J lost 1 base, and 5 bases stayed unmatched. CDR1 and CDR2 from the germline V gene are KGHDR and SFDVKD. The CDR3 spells CATSVGGQGTDTQYF. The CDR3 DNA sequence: TGTGCCACCAGTGTCGGTGGACAGGGCACAGATACGCAGTATTTT.

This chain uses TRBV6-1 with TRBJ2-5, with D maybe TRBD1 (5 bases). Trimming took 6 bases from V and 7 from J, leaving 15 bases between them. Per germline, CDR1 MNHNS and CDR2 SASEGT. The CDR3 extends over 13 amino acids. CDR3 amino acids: CASRDTGTGTQYF. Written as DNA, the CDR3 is TGTGCCAGCAGGGACACGGGCACAGGGACCCAGTACTTC.

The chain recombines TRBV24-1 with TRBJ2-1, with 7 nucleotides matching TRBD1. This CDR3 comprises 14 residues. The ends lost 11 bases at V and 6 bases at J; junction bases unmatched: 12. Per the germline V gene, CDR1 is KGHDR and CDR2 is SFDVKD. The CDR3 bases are TGTGCCAGCCAACCACGTCAGGGGGTCAATGAGCAGTTCTTC. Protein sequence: CASQPRQGVNEQFF.

Here the CDR3 DNA reads TGCGCCAGCAGCTCAACAGGGCGGGCAAATCAGCCCCAGCATTTT. This translates into CASSSTGRANQPQHF. The J gene is TRBJ1-5, the V gene TRBV4-1; TRBD1 might be the D (6 bases). V lost 5 bases and J lost 4, with 15 bases in between. The V gene's germline CDR1 is MGHRA and CDR2 YSYEKL. The CDR3 spans 15 residues.

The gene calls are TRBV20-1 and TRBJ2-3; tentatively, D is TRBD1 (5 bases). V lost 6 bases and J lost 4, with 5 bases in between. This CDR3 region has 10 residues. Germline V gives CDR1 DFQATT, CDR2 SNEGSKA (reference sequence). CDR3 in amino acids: CSAGPDTQYF. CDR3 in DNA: TGCAGTGCGGGGCCAGATACGCAGTATTTT.

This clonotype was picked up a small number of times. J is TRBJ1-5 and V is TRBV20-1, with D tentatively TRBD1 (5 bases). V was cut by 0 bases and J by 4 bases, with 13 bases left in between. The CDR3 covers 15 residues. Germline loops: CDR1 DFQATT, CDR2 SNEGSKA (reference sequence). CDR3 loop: CSAREPRALNQPQHF. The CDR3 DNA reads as TGCAGTGCTAGAGAACCCAGGGCCCTTAATCAGCCCCAGCATTTT.

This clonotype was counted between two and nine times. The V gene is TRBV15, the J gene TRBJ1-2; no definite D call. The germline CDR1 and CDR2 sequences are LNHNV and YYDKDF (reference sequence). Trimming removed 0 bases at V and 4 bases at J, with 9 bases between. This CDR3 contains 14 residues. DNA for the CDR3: TGTGCCACCAGCAGAGATCCGGGTGGCTATGGCTACACCTTC. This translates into CATSRDPGGYGYTF.

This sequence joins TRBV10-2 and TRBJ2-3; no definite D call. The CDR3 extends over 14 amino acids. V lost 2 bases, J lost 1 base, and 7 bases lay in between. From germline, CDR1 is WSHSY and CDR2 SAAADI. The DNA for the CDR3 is TGCGCCAGCAGTGAGATCCGGGGCACAGATACGCAGTATTTT. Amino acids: CASSEIRGTDTQYF.

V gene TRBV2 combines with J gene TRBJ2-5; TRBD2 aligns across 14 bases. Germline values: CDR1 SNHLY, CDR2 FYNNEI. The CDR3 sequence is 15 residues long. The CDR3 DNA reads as TGTGCTTCCCGGACTAGCGGGGGGCCATGGGAGACCCAGTACTTC. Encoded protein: CASRTSGGPWETQYF.

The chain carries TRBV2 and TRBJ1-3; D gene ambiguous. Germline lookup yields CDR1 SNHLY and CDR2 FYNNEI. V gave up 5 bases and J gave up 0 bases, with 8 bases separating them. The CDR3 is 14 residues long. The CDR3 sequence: CASSSSGSGNTIYF. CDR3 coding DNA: TGTGCCAGCAGTTCATCAGGCTCTGGAAACACCATATATTTT.

In DNA form, the CDR3 reads TGTGCCAGCCTAGACTCTGGGGCCAACGTCCTGACTTTC. Its translation is CASLDSGANVLTF. The chain joins TRBV25-1 to TRBJ2-6; D is uncertain. V was shortened by 8 bases and J by 0 bases, with 5 bases between the two germline ends. The CDR3 extends over 13 amino acids. The germline gives CDR1 MGHDK, CDR2 SYGVNS.

The CDR3 DNA follows: TGTGCCAGCAGTATTAGGAACACTGAAGCTTTCTTT. Protein sequence: CASSIRNTEAFF. The chain combines TRBV6-1 with TRBJ1-1; D not certain. This CDR3 spans 12 amino acids. The V and J ends lost 5 bases and 1 base respectively, with 5 bases between them. Germline V lookup: CDR1 MNHNS, CDR2 SASEGT.

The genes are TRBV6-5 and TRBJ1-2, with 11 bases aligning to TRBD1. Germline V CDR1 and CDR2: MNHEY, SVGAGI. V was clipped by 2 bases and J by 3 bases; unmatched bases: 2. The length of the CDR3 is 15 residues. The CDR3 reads CASSYGGQGDYGYTF. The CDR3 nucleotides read TGTGCCAGCAGTTACGGGGGACAGGGGGACTATGGCTACACCTTC.